These 8 T cell receptor beta chains originate from one sample sequenced in a study of shared clonotypes between healthy human individuals (TCRdb year 2020). Receptor libraries were prepared by the immunoSEQ multiplex PCR assay. The source is immuneACCESS, and TCRdb retained only in-frame sequences with V and J called. Part of the clones is not carried over; for the studies checked, unresolved V genes explain less than half of this, and the remainder is unexplained. The sample table lists around 2.1 million clones, 90% to 96% of them with a count of one. The ten largest clones take up roughly 0.13% of the sample. The sample comprised naive CD4+ T cells sorted from blood. Explained via the paper, the cell subset or site label denotes: CD45RA+ positively selected. The source is a young man in good health.

The rearrangement uses TRBV5-1 and TRBJ2-7; TRBD2 is a possible D gene (6 bases). Germline CDR1 reads SGHRS; CDR2 reads YFSETQ. The CDR3 loop spans 15 amino acids. V lost 0 bases and J lost 4, with 14 bases in between. CDR3: CASSLGGRAGYEQYF. CDR3 DNA sequence: TGCGCCAGCAGCTTGGGGGGCCGTGCGGGGTACGAGCAGTACTTC.

This clone was seen just once. The chain carries TRBV2 and TRBJ1-3; D not certain. Trimming removed 1 base from V and 0 bases from J, with 7 bases in between. The CDR3 length is 15 residues. Germline V gene sequence: CDR1 SNHLY, CDR2 FYNNEI. The CDR3 here is CASSEGQSSGNTIYF. In DNA form, the CDR3 reads TGTGCCAGCAGTGAAGGTCAGAGCTCTGGAAACACCATATATTTT.

The V call is TRBV5-1, the J call TRBJ2-3; TRBD2 aligns across 11 bases. This CDR3 spans 16 amino acids. CDR1 is SGHRS and CDR2 is YFSETQ in the germline V gene. V gave up 3 bases and J gave up 2 bases; unmatched junction bases: 5. The CDR3: CASSSRLAGNTDTQYF. In DNA form, the CDR3 reads TGCGCCAGCAGCTCTCGACTAGCGGGGAACACAGATACGCAGTATTTT.

The gene calls are TRBV7-2 and TRBJ2-5; D may match TRBD1 or TRBD2 (6 bases each). CDR1 is SGHTA and CDR2 is FQGNSA in the germline V gene. Deletions cut 5 bases from V and 1 base from J, with 14 bases between. This CDR3 contains 15 residues. Written as DNA, the CDR3 is TGTGCCAGCAGCCCGACGGGGGCAGCCCAAGAGACCCAGTACTTC. Its protein product is CASSPTGAAQETQYF.

The chain uses TRBV7-9 and TRBJ1-3; D not resolved. The CDR3 sequence is 14 residues long. V was cut by 1 base and J by 3 bases, with 7 bases left in between. CDR1 and CDR2 (germline): SEHNR, FQNEAQ (reference sequence). CDR3 sequence: CASSLGGNGNTIYF. CDR3 in DNA: TGTGCCAGCAGCTTAGGAGGGAATGGAAACACCATATATTTT.

This sequence joins TRBV30 and TRBJ2-7, with unresolved D. V was shortened by 5 bases and J by 4 bases, with 15 bases between the two germline ends. Germline CDR1 and CDR2: GTSNPN and SVGIG (reference sequence). This CDR3 spans 13 amino acids. CDR3 in amino acids: CAWGFKRVYEQYF. The CDR3 DNA is TGTGCCTGGGGGTTTAAAAGGGTTTACGAGCAGTACTTC.

This chain's CDR3 is CASSFRTSGGETQYF. The CDR3 DNA reads TGTGCCAGCAGCTTCCGGACTAGCGGAGGGGAGACCCAGTACTTC. The chain couples TRBV7-9 to TRBJ2-5, with 10 bases matching TRBD2. CDR3 length: 15 residues. The J segment lost 5 bases and the V segment lost 3 bases, leaving 6 bases of the junction unmatched. Germline CDR1 and CDR2: SEHNR and FQNEAQ (reference sequence).

This chain uses TRBV6-5 with TRBJ2-1, with a tentative D call TRBD2 (5 bases). CDR1 is MNHEY and CDR2 is SVGAGI in the germline V gene. The CDR3 is 12 amino acids. V lost 5 bases, J lost 9 bases, and 11 bases lay in between. CDR3 loop: CASSEGVGEQFF. CDR3 coding DNA: TGTGCCAGCAGTGAGGGTGTAGGTGAGCAGTTCTTC.